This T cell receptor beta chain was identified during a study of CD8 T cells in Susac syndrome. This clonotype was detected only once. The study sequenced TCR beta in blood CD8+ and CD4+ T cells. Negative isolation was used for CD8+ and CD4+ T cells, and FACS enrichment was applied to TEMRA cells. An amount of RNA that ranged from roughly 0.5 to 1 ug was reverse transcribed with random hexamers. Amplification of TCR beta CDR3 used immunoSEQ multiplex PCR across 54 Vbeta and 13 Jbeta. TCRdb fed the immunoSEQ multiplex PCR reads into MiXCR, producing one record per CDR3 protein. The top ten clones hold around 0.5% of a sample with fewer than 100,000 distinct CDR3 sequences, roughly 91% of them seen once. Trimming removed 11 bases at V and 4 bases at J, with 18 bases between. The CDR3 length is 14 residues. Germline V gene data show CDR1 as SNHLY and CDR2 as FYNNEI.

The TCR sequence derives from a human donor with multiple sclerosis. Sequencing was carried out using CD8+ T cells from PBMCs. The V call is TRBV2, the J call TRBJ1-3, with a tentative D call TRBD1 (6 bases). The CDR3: CALKGGERGNTIYF. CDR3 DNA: TGTGCCCTTAAGGGGGGCGAACGAGGAAACACCATATATTTT.